This record concerns one T cell receptor beta chain sequence. It has no known antigen specificity. Per-nucleotide qualities are absent, and no much larger clonotype sits a single base away. This specimen belongs to a study of blood T cell repertoires in COVID-19 (TCRdb year 2020). General notes on the study: Samples covering the acute and convalescent phases of COVID-19 were provided by collaborators in the United States, Italy and Spain. The material from the prospective study consisted of cDNA or gDNA derived from T cells, B-cell-depleted T cells, or PBMCs. Subjects who had been exposed to COVID-19, were actively infected with it, or had recovered from it provided the deeply sampled blood TCRbeta repertoires that made up the dataset. The repertoires were made available in a free public database intended to serve as a resource for research on the immune response to SARS-CoV-2. Samples were obtained from the ongoing ImmuneRACE study (first 160 participants) and from 1,000 to 1,500 subjects provided by 6 global collaborators. A de-identified subject ID, COVID-19 status, age in years and sex were almost always included in the sample metadata. Where available, HLA class I and class II types were taken from metadata supplied by the sample provider and were not determined by assay-based typing.

Collaborating institutions collected whole blood in K2EDTA tubes following their own protocols. For TCRbeta analysis, collaborators shipped samples as frozen whole blood, isolated PBMCs, or DNA extracted from either of those sample types. V is cut by 6 bases and J by 6 bases, and the space between the germline ends is 12 bases. Its CDR3 holds 11 amino acids, cysteine through phenylalanine. The kept DNA is CDR3 alone, 33 bases in frame from the first base. The germline V gene (reference sequence) gives CDR1 as DFQATT and CDR2 as SNEGSKA. TCRbeta CDR3 regions were amplified from genomic DNA using the immunoSEQ Assay, a bias-controlled multiplex PCR. On the authors' methods: Within the assay, amplification of reference gene primers was used to estimate how many nucleated cells each sample contained. To quantify the absolute abundance of each unique TCRbeta CDR3 rearrangement, sequence reads were collapsed and filtered. For each sample, productive Simpson clonality was calculated as the square root of Simpson's diversity index across productive rearrangements. The immuneACCESS repertoire file appears here via TCRdb, limited to in-frame rearrangements. These files lack a portion of the clones; in checked studies, under half of the deficit traces to unresolved V genes, and the cause of the others is not known. For V, J and clone size, that table is used; D and trimming come from the DNA. This sample comprises approximately 150,000 clones, approximately 87% of them detected only once. The ten largest make up 8% to 9% of the sample.

The research as a whole found: Clinical and demographic metadata were provided uncurated, with the amount varying by source and participant.

This clonotype was sampled from a woman aged 50 to 60 with active or convalescent COVID-19. The material sequenced was peripheral blood. This chain is built from TRBV20-1 and TRBJ2-7, with an unclear D gene assignment. The bases read TGCAGTGCCCCCAGTGTCTCCGAGCAGTACTTC. Protein translation: CSAPSVSEQYF.